The 28 T cell receptor beta chains reported below all come from one sample, sequenced in a study of blood T cells in healthy people across ages. With a J-beta primer mix and a sample-barcoded 5' primer, a second PCR ran about 7 to 11 cycles. TCRdb ran MiXCR on the 5' RACE reads and lists one entry per CDR3 protein. Of fewer than 2 million distinct CDR3 sequences listed, around 42% are singletons. The sequenced sample consisted of blood. The receptors derive from a human donor in good health.

This clonotype showed up many times. CDR3 DNA: TGTGCCACCAGGGGGGCAGGGGATGTAGATGAGCAGTTCTTC. It specifies CATRGAGDVDEQFF. The rearrangement uses TRBV24-1 and TRBJ2-1; a possible D gene is TRBD1 (6 bases). The germline CDR1 and CDR2 sequences are KGHDR and SFDVKD. The CDR3 contains 14 residues. Deletions cut 7 bases from V and 8 bases from J, with 17 bases between.

The chain is built from TRBV20-1 and TRBJ2-3, with D possibly TRBD2 on 6 matching bases. The CDR3 consists of 14 residues. CDR1 is DFQATT, CDR2 SNEGSKA, per germline (reference sequence). With 7 bases removed from V and 2 bases from J, the gap between germline ends came to 16 bases. CDR3 loop: CSVPTRLNTDTQYF. The CDR3 DNA is TGCAGTGTTCCGACTAGGCTCAACACAGATACGCAGTATTTT.

In its sample, this clonotype was seen a few times. J is TRBJ2-3 and V is TRBV19; 10 nucleotides agree with TRBD2. CDR1 is LNHDA, CDR2 SQIVND, per germline (reference sequence). J gave up 2 bases and V 2 bases, and 4 bases lay outside the gene matches. This CDR3 region has 16 residues. The CDR3: CASSISTSGNTDTQYF. In DNA, the CDR3 is TGTGCCAGTAGTATAAGCACTAGCGGGAACACAGATACGCAGTATTTT.

The chain combines TRBV7-2 with TRBJ2-5, with D tentatively TRBD1 (6 bases). CDR1 is SGHTA, CDR2 FQGNSA, per germline. The V end was cut by 5 bases, the J end by 2 bases, with 15 bases between. The CDR3 runs to 15 residues. The CDR3 nucleotides read TGTGCCAGCAGCATTAGTGCAGGGGATCAAGAGACCCAGTACTTC. This encodes CASSISAGDQETQYF.

This rearrangement joins TRBV4-1 to TRBJ1-2; D remains ambiguous. The CDR3 covers 14 residues. The V end was cut by 4 bases, the J end by 5 bases, with 14 bases between. Germline V gene sequence: CDR1 MGHRA, CDR2 YSYEKL. CDR3 bases: TGCGCCAGCAGCCCCCCGGTAAATTCTTATGGCTACACCTTC. Translation gives CASSPPVNSYGYTF.

V usage is TRBV20-1 and J usage is TRBJ1-5, with D unresolved. This CDR3 contains 14 residues. V was pared by 1 base and J by 5 bases, with 12 bases between. Germline V gene lookup returns CDR1 DFQATT and CDR2 SNEGSKA (reference sequence). The CDR3 sequence: CSARVGRSDQPQHF. CDR3 bases: TGCAGTGCTAGAGTGGGTAGAAGCGATCAGCCCCAGCATTTT.

To note about this clonotype: The junction shows a germline mismatch at one end, possibly a read error. V and J are TRBV27 and TRBJ2-1, with D tentatively TRBD1 or TRBD2 (5 bases each). The germline V gene has CDR1 MNHEY and CDR2 SMNVEV (reference sequence). This CDR3 has 16 residues. The CDR3 DNA sequence: TGTGCCAGCAGCTCCCTCGGGGCTAGAGGATACTACGAGCAGGACTTC. This encodes CASSSLGARGYYEQDF.

V and J are TRBV27 and TRBJ2-6, with TRBD2 as a possible D gene (5 bases). The V gene's germline CDR1 is MNHEY and CDR2 SMNVEV (reference sequence). Trimming removed 10 bases from V and 0 bases from J, with 13 bases in between. The CDR3 spans 15 residues. Here the CDR3 reads CATQGGTSGANVLTF. The CDR3 DNA is TGTGCCACCCAAGGAGGTACCTCTGGGGCCAACGTCCTGACTTTC. The full variable domain, with the rest looked up from reference TRBV27 and TRBJ2-6, is EAQVTQNPRYLITVTGKKLTVTCSQNMNHEYMSWYRQDPGLGLRQIYYSMNVEVTDKGDVPEGYKVSRKEKRNFPLILESPSPNQTSLYFCATQGGTSGANVLTFGAGSRLTVL.

Concerning this clonotype itself: A read error may be the cause here, since a much bigger clone is one base away. V is TRBV10-3 and J is TRBJ2-7; perhaps TRBD2 as D (5 bases). The CDR3 has 14 residues. Germline CDR1 ENHRY, CDR2 SYGVKD. CDR3 nucleotide sequence: TGTGCCACCAGTGAGTCGTTCGGGGAATACGAGCAGTACTTC. As protein: CATSESFGEYEQYF.

This clonotype was picked up a small number of times. The chain uses TRBV4-3 and TRBJ1-6; D gene uncertain. This CDR3 region has 14 residues. V lost 1 base and J 8 bases, leaving 9 bases between the germline ends. Germline V CDR1 and CDR2: LGHNA, YSLEER. CDR3 sequence (DNA): TGCGCCAGCAGCCAAGTATCGCGGGATTCACCCCTCCACTTT. This translates into CASSQVSRDSPLHF.

This clonotype came up once. This may be a read error, as it is one base from a much larger clone. The V and J genes are TRBV5-1 and TRBJ2-7, with D perhaps matching TRBD2 (6 bases). The V gene's germline CDR1 is SGHRS and CDR2 YFSETQ. This CDR3 region has 15 residues. The CDR3 region has the DNA TGCGCCGGCAGCCCTCATAGCGGTAGCTCCTACGAGCAGTACTTC. This codes for CAGSPHSGSSYEQYF.

Of note for this clonotype: One end of the junction is discordant with germline, which a read error may explain. The J gene is TRBJ2-6, the V gene TRBV2; tentatively, D is TRBD1 (5 bases). The CDR3 consists of 16 residues. CDR1 SNHLY and CDR2 FYNNEI come from the germline V gene. The CDR3 bases are TGTGCCAGCAGTGTGCAGGGCCTCTCTGGGGCCGACGTCCTGACTTTC. Protein product: CASSVQGLSGADVLTF.

V usage is TRBV6-2 or TRBV6-3 and J usage is TRBJ2-5; the match to TRBD1 covers 7 bases. V trimming: 6 bases; J trimming: 11 bases; junction bases outside the gene matches: 15. Germline lookup yields CDR1 MNHEY and CDR2 SVGEGT. This CDR3 has 14 amino acids. The DNA for the CDR3 is TGTGCCAGCAGCCTCCGGGACAGCTTTTCGGGGCAGTACTTC. Protein sequence: CASSLRDSFSGQYF.

About this clonotype: The junction and the germline gene differ at one end; a read error may be behind it. The chain carries TRBV7-2 and TRBJ2-7; possible D gene TRBD2, 5 bases. The CDR3 has 12 residues. Germline lookup yields CDR1 SGHTA and CDR2 FQGNSA. CDR3 in DNA: TGTGCCTGCAGCTTAGGAGGTCGGGAGCAGTACTTC. It is translated as CACSLGGREQYF.

Concerning this clonotype itself: A much larger clone lies one base from this, so it may be a read error. The rearrangement joins TRBV12-3 or TRBV12-4 to TRBJ2-1; TRBD1 matches 12 bases. The CDR3 is made up of 15 amino acids. J lost 8 bases, V lost 5 bases, and 7 bases had no gene match. Here the CDR3 DNA reads TGTGCCAGCAGTCTGCGGGACAGGGGGCCCTATGAGCAGTTCTTC. Translating it yields CASSLRDRGPYEQFF.

Notes on this clonotype: An end of the junction does not agree with germline; a read error may underlie this. V and J are TRBV7-9 and TRBJ2-1; 8 bases are a match to TRBD1. This CDR3 region has 16 residues. Germline V gene data show CDR1 as SEHNR and CDR2 as FQNEAQ (reference sequence). For the CDR3, the DNA is TGCGCCAGCAGCTCCTTACAGGGGGTTAACTACAATGAGCAGTTCTTC. This codes for CASSSLQGVNYNEQFF.

J is TRBJ1-2 and V is TRBV7-2; the D gene is possibly TRBD1 (6 bases). CDR3 size: 15 residues. With 4 bases removed from V and 2 bases from J, the gap between germline ends came to 14 bases. Looked up from germline, CDR1 is SGHTA and CDR2 is FQGNSA. The CDR3, as DNA: TGTGCCAGCAGCTCGAGACAGGCGGCAAACTATGGCTACACCTTC. It is translated as CASSSRQAANYGYTF.

The table lists this clonotype with many counts. This chain links TRBV29-1 with TRBJ1-1; D is unresolved. V shed 6 bases and J shed 0 bases, with 2 bases lying between them. Germline V gives CDR1 SQVTM, CDR2 ANQGSEA. The CDR3 runs to 10 residues. CDR3 sequence (DNA): TGCAGCGTGTTGAACACTGAAGCTTTCTTT. Its translation: CSVLNTEAFF.

The gene calls are TRBV21-1 and TRBJ2-1. TRBV21-1 counts as a pseudogene. The CDR3 covers 12 residues. The CDR3 region has the DNA TGTGGTATAATGAGCTCCTACAATGAGCAGTTCTTC. It encodes CGIMSSYNEQFF.

CDR3: CASSEAGVPYEQYF. The CDR3 nucleotides read TGTGCCAGCAGCGAAGCAGGGGTCCCCTACGAGCAGTACTTC. The rearrangement links TRBV9 to TRBJ2-4, with TRBD1 as a possible D gene (6 bases). The J call may be wrong; the DNA end is better matched by TRBJ2-7. The germline V gene encodes CDR1 SGDLS and CDR2 YYNGEE. This CDR3 comprises 14 residues.

The chain carries TRBV4-3 and TRBJ2-4; D perhaps matches TRBD1 (5 bases). TRBJ2-5 matches the DNA end more closely, so the J call is doubtful. CDR1 and CDR2 from the germline V gene are LGHNA and YSLEER. The CDR3 spans 15 residues. In DNA form, the CDR3 reads TGCGCCAGCAGCCACGAGAGAGACAGCAAAGAGACCCAGTACTTC. Translating gives CASSHERDSKETQYF.

The chain is built from TRBV24-1 and TRBJ1-1; D is unclear. This CDR3 spans 15 amino acids. Germline V lookup: CDR1 KGHDR, CDR2 SFDVKD. V was clipped by 2 bases and J by 2 bases, with 11 bases between them. The CDR3 DNA sequence: TGTGCCACCAGTGATTCTATCGGTAGCAACACTGAAGCTTTCTTT. Translation gives CATSDSIGSNTEAFF.

The chain joins TRBV7-2 to TRBJ2-3; 9 nucleotides agree with TRBD1. This CDR3 has 15 residues. V trimming: 2 bases; J trimming: 9 bases; junction bases outside the gene matches: 9. The germline V gene has CDR1 SGHTA and CDR2 FQGNSA. This CDR3 is CASSLLRGGTGTQYF. CDR3 sequence (DNA): TGTGCCAGCAGCTTACTTCGAGGGGGGACAGGGACGCAGTATTTT.

For this clonotype: The junction and the germline gene differ at one end; a read error may be behind it. The chain joins TRBV5-5 to TRBJ1-2, with D perhaps TRBD1 (6 bases). Germline V gives CDR1 SGHKS, CDR2 YYEKEE (reference sequence). The CDR3 covers 13 residues. CDR3 residues: CASSRKRQDGCTF. In nucleotides, the CDR3 is TGTGCCAGCAGTCGCAAGCGACAGGATGGCTGCACCTTC.

This chain connects TRBV12-3 or TRBV12-4 to TRBJ2-4, with D possibly TRBD1 on 5 matching bases. Trimming left V 3 bases short and J 13 bases short, with 13 bases between. The CDR3 covers 12 residues. The CDR3 DNA sequence: TGTGCCAGCAGTTTTAATTGGGGCAGACAGTACTTC. This translates into CASSFNWGRQYF.

The rearrangement links TRBV7-2 to TRBJ2-7, with 9 bases matching TRBD2. The germline gives CDR1 SGHTA, CDR2 FQGNSA. The CDR3 has 16 residues. Trimming removed 0 bases from V and 0 bases from J; junction bases left unmatched: 3. CDR3 coding DNA: TGTGCCAGCAGCTTAGCGGCTAGCGGGGCCTCCTACGAGCAGTACTTC. It is translated as CASSLAASGASYEQYF.

The chain links TRBV20-1 to TRBJ1-1, with TRBD1 identical over 9 bases. V gave up 3 bases and J gave up 5 bases; unmatched junction bases: 16. Germline values: CDR1 DFQATT, CDR2 SNEGSKA (reference sequence). This CDR3 region has 17 residues. CDR3 nucleotide sequence: TGCAGTGCTAGCCAGGGGACAGGGACAGGGAGGGGAACTGAAGCTTTCTTT. Protein sequence: CSASQGTGTGRGTEAFF.

This clonotype was seen a handful of times. V gene TRBV5-4 combines with J gene TRBJ1-2; D might be TRBD1 (5 bases). The CDR3 spans 15 residues. Germline assignment: CDR1 SGHNT and CDR2 YYREEE (reference sequence). The V and J ends lost 4 bases and 4 bases respectively, with 17 bases between them. CDR3 nucleotide sequence: TGTGCCAGCAGCCTGGTGACAGCGCAACCCTATGGCTACACCTTC. Its translation: CASSLVTAQPYGYTF.